The 5 T cell receptor beta chains in this list originate from one sample, sequenced in a study of T cell responses to AZD1222 COVID-19 vaccine. TCRdb's copy holds only in-frame clones and misses some; the assay was immunoSEQ multiplex PCR. The sample consists of 140,000 to 150,000 clones, 85% to 90% of them appearing once. The sample in question was peripheral blood, obtained on day 0 of AZD1222 vaccination. The receptors originated from an adult in good health.

This sequence joins TRBV7-3 and TRBJ2-1; tentatively, D is TRBD1 (6 bases). Trimming removed 3 bases at V and 8 bases at J, with 17 bases between. The length of the CDR3 is 15 residues. Germline-derived CDR1 and CDR2 are SGHTA and FQGTGA. CDR3: CASSFSRTASDEQFF. The CDR3 DNA is TGTGCCAGCAGCTTTTCCCGGACAGCGAGTGATGAGCAGTTCTTC.

This clone was found once. The chain has TRBV24-1 and TRBJ2-6, with unresolved D. Germline V CDR1 and CDR2: KGHDR, SFDVKD. The CDR3 is 14 residues long. Trimming removed 9 bases from V and 0 bases from J, with 8 bases in between. The CDR3 spells CATESVSGANVLTF. In DNA, the CDR3 is TGTGCCACCGAATCAGTCTCTGGGGCCAACGTCCTGACTTTC.

On this clone itself: The sample has other DNA sequences that encode this CDR3 too. The rearrangement links TRBV2 to TRBJ1-1, with a possible D match to TRBD1 (6 bases). Germline V CDR1 and CDR2: SNHLY, FYNNEI. The V end was cut by 6 bases, the J end by 1 base, with 6 bases between. This CDR3 spans 12 amino acids. DNA for the CDR3: TGTGCCAGCAGACAGGGGAACACTGAAGCTTTCTTT. It specifies CASRQGNTEAFF.

This chain uses TRBV28 with TRBJ2-1; perhaps D is TRBD1 or TRBD2 (5 bases each). V lost 3 bases, J lost 10 bases, and 19 bases lay in between. Germline CDR1 reads MDHEN; CDR2 reads SYDVKM. This CDR3 spans 15 amino acids. CDR3 sequence (DNA): TGTGCCAGCAGTTTTGTGGGGTTCGGGGACGGCGAGCAGTTCTTC. It yields the protein CASSFVGFGDGEQFF.

The chain has TRBV5-1 and TRBJ1-2; possible D gene TRBD1, 6 bases. This CDR3 has 16 residues. CDR1 SGHRS and CDR2 YFSETQ come from the germline V gene. V was cut by 4 bases and J by 1 base, with 17 bases left in between. CDR3 sequence reads: CASSQLRDTINYGYTF. The CDR3 bases are TGCGCCAGCAGCCAACTCCGGGACACCATTAACTATGGCTACACCTTC.